This T cell receptor beta chain was retrieved from a study of T cell responses to AZD1222 COVID-19 vaccine. Notes on the study in general: Variant regions that are unmutated are reportedly the target of nearly half of spike-specific TCRs.

To note about this clone: Antigen: not known.

The repertoire was sequenced with immunoSEQ multiplex PCR; TCRdb's copy has only in-frame clones and lacks some. The sample lists 100,000 or so clones; 87% were seen once. The receptor comes from an adult who received the AZD1222 COVID-19 vaccine. Sample: peripheral blood, taken 28 days after the second AZD1222 dose.

The CDR3 loop reads CASSRTGYEQYF. In DNA, the CDR3 is TGTGCCAGCAGCAGGACAGGATACGAGCAGTACTTC. The chain recombines TRBV13 with TRBJ2-7, with 7 bases that match TRBD1. This CDR3 has 12 residues. From germline, CDR1 is PRHDT and CDR2 FYEKMQ (reference sequence). The J segment lost 4 bases and the V segment lost 5 bases, leaving 2 bases of the junction unmatched.